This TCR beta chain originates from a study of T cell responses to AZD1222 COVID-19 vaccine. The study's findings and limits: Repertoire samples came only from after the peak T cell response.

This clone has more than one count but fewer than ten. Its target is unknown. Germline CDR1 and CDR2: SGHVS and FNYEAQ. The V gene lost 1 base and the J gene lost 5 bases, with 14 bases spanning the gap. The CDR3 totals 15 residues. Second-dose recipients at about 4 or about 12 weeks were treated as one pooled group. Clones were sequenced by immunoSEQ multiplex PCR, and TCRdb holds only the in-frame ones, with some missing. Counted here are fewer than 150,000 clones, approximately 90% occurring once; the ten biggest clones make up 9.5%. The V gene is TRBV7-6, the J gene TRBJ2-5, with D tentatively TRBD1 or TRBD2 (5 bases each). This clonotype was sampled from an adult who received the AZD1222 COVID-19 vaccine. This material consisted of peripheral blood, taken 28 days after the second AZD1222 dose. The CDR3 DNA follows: TGTGCCAGCAGCTTAGACCAGGGAGTGGGGGAGACCCAGTACTTC. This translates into CASSLDQGVGETQYF.